These 32 T cell receptor beta chains share one sample of origin, sequenced in a study of blood T cell repertoires in COVID-19. TCRdb's table, derived via immunoSEQ multiplex PCR, lists solely in-frame clones and lacks some. The data contain around 260,000 clones, more than 75% of them singletons. Sequences were obtained from peripheral blood. The origin of the receptors is an older woman with COVID-19, enrolled during active disease.

The rearrangement uses TRBV7-6 and TRBJ2-1; D might be TRBD2 (7 bases). Germline-derived CDR1 and CDR2 are SGHVS and FNYEAQ. V lost 5 bases and J 7 bases, leaving 18 bases between the germline ends. The CDR3 is made up of 15 amino acids. CDR3 bases: TGTGCCAGCAGCACCCCAGGGGCGCGGGGGAATGAGCAGTTCTTC. This gives the protein CASSTPGARGNEQFF.

This rearrangement joins TRBV7-3 to TRBJ2-5; tentative D call: TRBD2 (5 bases). The germline CDR1 and CDR2 sequences are SGHTA and FQGTGA. CDR3 length equals 13 residues. V lost 5 bases, J lost 5 bases, and 12 bases lay in between. The CDR3 sequence is CASSLGPGETQYF. In DNA, the CDR3 is TGTGCCAGCAGCCTTGGACCGGGGGAGACCCAGTACTTC. The variable domain in full, with the rest retrieved from reference TRBV7-3 and TRBJ2-5, is GAGVSQTPSNKVTEKGKYVELRCDPISGHTALYWYRQSLGQGPEFLIYFQGTGAADDSGLPNDRFFAVRPEGSVSTLKIQRTERGDSAVYLCASSLGPGETQYFGPGTRLLVL.

CDR3 region: CASSRRDGGEHAFF. In DNA, the CDR3 is TGTGCCAGCTCACGACGGGACGGAGGGGAGCACGCTTTCTTT. V usage is TRBV18 and J usage is TRBJ1-1, with a tentative D call TRBD1 (5 bases). Germline CDR1 and CDR2: KGHSH and LQKENI. This CDR3 spans 14 amino acids. V lost 4 bases to trimming and J lost 11 bases, with 20 bases between them.

This rearrangement joins TRBV9 to TRBJ2-7, with 10 nucleotides matching TRBD2. The V segment lost 4 bases and the J segment 10 bases; nucleotides outside the gene matches: 8. Germline lookup yields CDR1 SGDLS and CDR2 YYNGEE. The CDR3 runs 13 residues. CDR3 coding DNA: TGTGCCAGCAGCCCAATCGGGACTAGCGTTCAGTACTTC. Amino acids: CASSPIGTSVQYF.

The chain employs TRBV24-1 and TRBJ2-3; D call uncertain. Germline loops: CDR1 KGHDR, CDR2 SFDVKD. The CDR3 runs 13 residues. Trimming stripped 4 bases from V and 2 bases from J, with 6 bases between. Here the CDR3 DNA reads TGTGCCACCAGTGAATCCTTCACAGATACGCAGTATTTT. It translates to CATSESFTDTQYF.

This clone has only a few counts. The CDR3: CASSLQASPNQPQHF. CDR3 DNA sequence: TGTGCCAGCAGTTTACAGGCATCCCCCAATCAGCCCCAGCATTTT. The rearrangement links TRBV27 to TRBJ1-5, with no clear D. The CDR3 contains 15 residues. CDR1 is MNHEY, CDR2 SMNVEV, per germline (reference sequence). V lost 2 bases and J lost 3, with 11 bases in between.

The chain has TRBV27 and TRBJ1-6; tentative D call: TRBD1 (5 bases). Trimming cost V 8 bases and J 13 bases, with 18 bases left between them. This CDR3 has 13 amino acids. Germline V gene lookup returns CDR1 MNHEY and CDR2 SMNVEV (reference sequence). The chain's CDR3 is CASRTSTVNPLHF. The CDR3 DNA reads as TGTGCCAGCCGCACCTCGACAGTAAACCCCCTCCACTTT.

This clone was counted once. The rearrangement links TRBV27 to TRBJ2-6, with 7 bases fitting TRBD1. Per germline, CDR1 MNHEY and CDR2 SMNVEV (reference sequence). V trimming: 4 bases; J trimming: 4 bases; junction bases outside the gene matches: 4. The CDR3 spans 15 residues. The CDR3 DNA reads as TGTGCCAGCAGTTCACAGGGGTTCGGGGCCAACGTCCTGACTTTC. Its protein is CASSSQGFGANVLTF.

The chain recombines TRBV6-2 or TRBV6-3 with TRBJ1-4; D unclear. The V gene's germline CDR1 is MNHEY and CDR2 SVGEGT. Between the trimmed V and J ends, which lost 5 bases and 11 bases, there was a span of 12 bases. This CDR3 is 12 amino acids long. CDR3 in amino acids: CASSGRAWKLFF. CDR3 in DNA: TGTGCCAGCAGTGGGCGAGCATGGAAACTGTTTTTT.

In this sample, this clone turned up once. The rearrangement uses TRBV28 and TRBJ1-5; D is unclear. Germline loops: CDR1 MDHEN, CDR2 SYDVKM. Trimming pared 2 bases from V and 3 bases from J, leaving 11 bases between. This CDR3 is built from 15 residues. CDR3 amino acids: CASSLPLGVNQPQHF. The CDR3 DNA reads TGTGCCAGCAGTTTACCCCTCGGGGTCAATCAGCCCCAGCATTTT.

This chain uses TRBV5-1 with TRBJ2-1; 7 bases line up with TRBD2. This CDR3 is 14 amino acids long. CDR1 and CDR2 from the germline V gene are SGHRS and YFSETQ. V gave up 1 base and J gave up 5 bases; unmatched junction bases: 3. The DNA for the CDR3 is TGCGCCAGCAGCTTGCGCGGGAGAAACAATGAGCAGTTCTTC. Amino acid sequence: CASSLRGRNNEQFF.

This chain uses TRBV10-3 with TRBJ2-3, with D tentatively TRBD2 (5 bases). From germline, CDR1 is ENHRY and CDR2 SYGVKD. Between the trimmed V and J ends, which lost 6 bases and 5 bases, there was a span of 18 bases. There are 15 residues in the CDR3. CDR3 in DNA: TGTGCCATCAGGCTCGCGGGTGGCGTAGGAGATACGCAGTATTTT. Translating it yields CAIRLAGGVGDTQYF.

V is TRBV7-9 and J is TRBJ2-1; TRBD2 might be the D (6 bases). Germline CDR1 reads SEHNR; CDR2 reads FQNEAQ (reference sequence). The CDR3 sequence is 15 residues long. The V and J ends lost 5 bases and 7 bases respectively, with 18 bases between them. CDR3 nucleotides: TGTGCCAGCAGCACCGGGAGCTACTCGCTGAATGAGCAGTTCTTC. It codes for CASSTGSYSLNEQFF.

The chain couples TRBV15 to TRBJ2-1; TRBD2 matches 7 bases. CDR3 size: 15 residues. J lost 5 bases, V lost 0 bases, and 4 bases had no gene match. Germline assignment: CDR1 LNHNV and CDR2 YYDKDF (reference sequence). The DNA for the CDR3 is TGTGCCACCAGCAGAGATTCCCGGGGGGACAATGAGCAGTTCTTC. Encoded protein: CATSRDSRGDNEQFF.

The V gene is TRBV7-3, the J gene TRBJ2-3; no definite D call. V was shortened by 3 bases and J by 6 bases, with 10 bases between the two germline ends. This CDR3 comprises 13 residues. Germline V gives CDR1 SGHTA, CDR2 FQGTGA. The CDR3 region has the DNA TGTGCCAGCAGCTTCACCGGGTGGGATACGCAGTATTTT. It translates to CASSFTGWDTQYF.

The V gene is TRBV14, the J gene TRBJ2-2; TRBD1 matches at 7 bases. V trimming: 5 bases; J trimming: 4 bases; junction bases outside the gene matches: 4. The CDR3 covers 14 residues. CDR1 is SGHDN, CDR2 FVKESK, per germline. CDR3 coding DNA: TGTGCCAGCAGCTGGGACAGCCCCACCGGGGAGCTGTTTTTT. It is translated as CASSWDSPTGELFF.

The chain combines TRBV6-5 with TRBJ2-2, with D possibly matching TRBD2 (6 bases). CDR1 MNHEY and CDR2 SVGAGI come from the germline V gene. This CDR3 spans 13 amino acids. V was trimmed by 2 bases and J by 5 bases, leaving 6 bases between them. The CDR3: CASSYGGTGELFF. In DNA, the CDR3 is TGTGCCAGCAGTTACGGGGGGACCGGGGAGCTGTTTTTT.

CDR3: CASRQGNQPQHF. The CDR3 DNA sequence: TGTGCCAGCAGACAGGGGAATCAGCCCCAGCATTTT. The V gene is TRBV6-5, the J gene TRBJ1-5, with 7 bases that match TRBD1. The germline CDR1 and CDR2 sequences are MNHEY and SVGAGI. The CDR3 contains 12 residues. V gave up 6 bases and J gave up 4 bases; unmatched junction bases: 0.

The chain links TRBV11-2 to TRBJ2-1; 10 bases line up with TRBD2. Trimming cost V 0 bases and J 9 bases; bases outside gene matches: 8. This CDR3 is 16 amino acids long. Germline CDR1 SGHAT, CDR2 FQNNGV. Here the CDR3 reads CASSLDLLAGVSEQFF. In DNA form, the CDR3 reads TGTGCCAGCAGCTTAGATCTGCTAGCGGGAGTGAGTGAGCAGTTCTTC.

The V and J genes are TRBV27 and TRBJ1-2, with TRBD1 as a possible D gene (5 bases). The CDR3 covers 14 residues. CDR1 is MNHEY, CDR2 SMNVEV, per germline (reference sequence). The V end was cut by 3 bases, the J end by 4 bases, with 12 bases between. For the CDR3, the DNA is TGTGCCAGCAGTTTCCGGCAGGGCCTCTATGGCTACACCTTC. Translation gives CASSFRQGLYGYTF.

The chain has TRBV6-5 and TRBJ1-1, with TRBD1 identical over 9 bases. Germline V gives CDR1 MNHEY, CDR2 SVGAGI. J lost 5 bases, V lost 4 bases, and 8 bases had no gene match. CDR3 length: 15 residues. The DNA of the CDR3 is TGTGCCAGCAGTTCCAGACAGGGGGGACTTACTGAAGCTTTCTTT. Amino acids: CASSSRQGGLTEAFF.

The gene calls are TRBV11-2 and TRBJ1-2, with D unclear. Germline V gene lookup returns CDR1 SGHAT and CDR2 FQNNGV. V was cut by 3 bases and J by 6 bases, with 11 bases left in between. This CDR3 comprises 13 residues. The DNA for the CDR3 is TGTGCCAGCAGCTTCGGATGGCTAGATGGCTACACCTTC. Amino acid sequence: CASSFGWLDGYTF.

The chain has TRBV5-1 and TRBJ2-3; D is unresolved. Germline V gives CDR1 SGHRS, CDR2 YFSETQ. V was clipped by 7 bases and J by 6 bases, with 9 bases between them. The CDR3 has 11 amino acids. The CDR3 loop is CASLSGDTQYF. The CDR3 DNA is TGCGCCAGCCTCTCCGGGGATACGCAGTATTTT. The full variable domain, in which reference TRBV5-1 and TRBJ2-3 provide the parts outside the CDR3, is KAGVTQTPRYLIKTRGQQVTLSCSPISGHRSVSWYQQTPGQGLQFLFEYFSETQRNKGNFPGRFSGRQFSNSRSEMNVSTLELGDSALYLCASLSGDTQYFGPGTRLTVL.

The CDR3 DNA reads TGTGCCAGCAGTTTATTTGGGACAGGGTATGAAAAACTGTTTTTT. It translates to CASSLFGTGYEKLFF. This rearrangement joins TRBV28 to TRBJ1-4, with 9 bases that match TRBD1. Looked up from germline, CDR1 is MDHEN and CDR2 is SYDVKM. Germline trimming cut 1 base from V and 6 bases from J; bases unmatched to any gene: 3. The CDR3 totals 15 residues.

The gene calls are TRBV11-2 and TRBJ1-2; D is perhaps TRBD1 (5 bases). This CDR3 region has 14 residues. Germline loops: CDR1 SGHAT, CDR2 FQNNGV. V was cut by 0 bases and J by 2 bases, with 7 bases left in between. The CDR3 DNA reads as TGTGCCAGCAGCTTAGAGAAGGGGAACTATGGCTACACCTTC. As protein: CASSLEKGNYGYTF.

The V and J genes are TRBV18 and TRBJ1-5, with a possible D match to TRBD1 (5 bases). CDR3 length: 14 amino acids. V lost 4 bases and J lost 6, with 13 bases in between. From germline, CDR1 is KGHSH and CDR2 LQKENI. CDR3 sequence reads: CASSQEGAVQPQHF. The CDR3 region has the DNA TGTGCCAGCTCACAGGAAGGGGCAGTTCAGCCCCAGCATTTT.

The rearrangement joins TRBV5-4 to TRBJ2-1; 10 bases agree with TRBD2. Looked up from germline, CDR1 is SGHNT and CDR2 is YYREEE (reference sequence). The CDR3 is 15 amino acids. Trimming at V came to 0 bases and at J to 6 bases, leaving 3 bases not matched to a gene. The CDR3 here is CASSLDSSGSNEQFF. For the CDR3, the DNA is TGTGCCAGCAGCTTGGATTCTAGCGGGAGCAATGAGCAGTTCTTC.

V usage is TRBV28 and J usage is TRBJ1-1; TRBD1 might be the D (6 bases). Germline V lookup: CDR1 MDHEN, CDR2 SYDVKM. V was clipped by 4 bases and J by 8 bases, with 14 bases between them. The CDR3 has 13 residues. As DNA, the CDR3 is TGTGCCAGCAGTTCAGGACAGCGACGCGAAGCTTTCTTT. Translation: CASSSGQRREAFF.

This CDR3 reads CASSVASGLAAGNEQFF. The CDR3, as DNA: TGTGCCAGCAGCGTAGCTTCCGGACTAGCGGCTGGGAATGAGCAGTTCTTC. This sequence joins TRBV9 and TRBJ2-1; 10 bases are a match to TRBD2. The CDR3 is made up of 17 amino acids. V shed 0 bases and J 7 bases; nucleotides not matched to a gene: 10. Germline V gene sequence: CDR1 SGDLS, CDR2 YYNGEE.

Only one count was recorded for this clone. The genes are TRBV5-1 and TRBJ1-1; TRBD1 is a possible D gene (6 bases). The CDR3 sequence is 19 residues long. V was shortened by 7 bases and J by 0 bases, with 28 bases between the two germline ends. CDR1 is SGHRS and CDR2 is YFSETQ in the germline V gene. The CDR3 sequence is CASAARTRAEKGVNTEAFF. The DNA of the CDR3 is TGCGCCAGCGCTGCGCGGACTCGCGCCGAGAAGGGGGTGAACACTGAAGCTTTCTTT.

The chain joins TRBV27 to TRBJ2-1; 10 positions match TRBD1. In germline, CDR1 is MNHEY, CDR2 SMNVEV (reference sequence). The CDR3 totals 15 residues. V lost 5 bases, J lost 9 bases, and 10 bases stayed unmatched. The DNA for the CDR3 is TGTGCCAGCAGTCTCCAGACAGGGGGCGGGGGTGAGCAGTTCTTC. The encoded protein is CASSLQTGGGGEQFF.

The chain carries TRBV2 and TRBJ1-2; a possible D gene is TRBD1 (6 bases). The CDR3 is 15 amino acids. Trimming left V 6 bases short and J 7 bases short, with 21 bases between. CDR1 is SNHLY and CDR2 is FYNNEI in the germline V gene. The CDR3 loop reads CASRYDRNENAGYTF. As DNA, the CDR3 is TGTGCCAGCAGATATGACAGGAATGAGAACGCTGGCTACACCTTC.